This T cell receptor beta chain was identified during a study of T cell responses to AZD1222 COVID-19 vaccine (dated by TCRdb to the early 2020s). The study in broad terms: AZD1222 recipients with second doses at about 4 weeks or about 12 weeks were pooled, because spike-specific TCR depth and breadth did not differ between schedules. A total of under 250 trial participants underwent TCR sequencing, of whom approximately 200 had received two doses of AZD1222 and roughly 26 had received two doses of the MenACWY control vaccine. Enrollment into the trials was organized by age into subgroups of 18-55, 56-69 and 70-plus years, and those subgroups contained approximately 160, 26 and 62 TCR-sequenced participants, respectively.

Study-wide conclusions, independent of this receptor: After two AZD1222 doses, spike-specific TCR breadth and depth were significantly higher than at day 0 and than in MenACWY recipients. Reportedly, almost half of the unique spike-specific TCRs recognized epitopes lying outside the regions that are mutated in the B.1.351 and B.1.1.7 variants. Only a handful of AZD1222 recipients were SARS-CoV-2 seropositive at baseline, limiting conclusions about previously exposed vaccinees. Participants were mostly white British and included more females than males, and it was suggested by the authors that clonal diversity may have been underestimated. Vaccine-associated CD4 TCRs spanned the whole spike protein, with dominant responses in regions 160-218 and 743-854. Because no samples from the day 14 peak response were available, repertoires could be characterized only after the peak T cell response. The 56-69-year group was small, and its depth increase did not reach significance, likely because of low power.

The time point tag for this specimen amounts to: baseline before first vaccination. The vaccinee samples were drawn from two UK trials, COV001 and COV002, one of which was a single-blind randomized controlled phase 2/3 trial testing AZD1222 (ChAdOx1 nCoV-19) in healthy adults. For TCRbeta chain sequencing, PBMC samples were collected from trial participants at day 0 and at day 28 after the second dose. The CDR3 regions of human TCRbeta chains were analyzed by immunosequencing. The paper's processing steps were these. Repertoire TCRs were matched against a reference library of SARS-CoV-2-specific TCRs generated with the MIRA antigen-specificity platform. Breadth was defined as the fraction of unique TCRs that were SARS-CoV-2-associated, and depth was defined as the fraction of total T cells that were SARS-CoV-2-associated. Using the MIRA data, each spike-specific TCR was mapped to the spike region that the TCR reacts to and placed in a CD4 or CD8 class. Log10-transformed breadth and depth values were compared by one-way ANOVA with Sidak's multiple comparisons tests. TCRdb took this table from immuneACCESS and kept in-frame rearrangements with V and J called. Such tables lack part of the clones; where checked against another copy, unresolved V genes explain under half of the gap, and the rest is unexplained. Clone size and the V and J calls come from that table; the DNA yielded D and trimming. The sample table shows under 95,000 clones, and approximately 88% are seen once. The ten most abundant clones make up roughly 15% of the sample.

On this clone itself: Its antigen remains unidentified. No base quality values were provided; no much bigger clone lies one nucleotide off.

The sequencing here drew on peripheral blood, taken on day 0 of AZD1222 vaccination. This TCR derives from an adult in good health.

The encoded CDR3 is CASSYSFAPQRTQYF. The sequence in DNA is TGTGCCAGCAGTTACTCGTTCGCCCCTCAGAGGACGCAGTATTTT. The V and J segments used are TRBV6-5 and TRBJ2-3; the D gene identity is not certain. V is cut by 0 bases and J by 9 bases, and the space between the germline ends is 16 bases. Reading from cysteine to phenylalanine, the CDR3 counts 15 amino acids. Left in the record is the CDR3 DNA by itself, 45 bases read in frame from the first base. The germline V gene encodes CDR1 MNHEY and CDR2 SVGAGI.